This entry lists 18 T cell receptor beta chains sequenced from one sample in a study of shared clonotypes between healthy human individuals. Only in-frame clones appear in the TCRdb table, and some are missing; sequencing was by immunoSEQ multiplex PCR. The sample shows some 320,000 clones, over 75% of them seen only once. Sequencing was carried out using memory CD8+ T cells sorted from blood. This sample's subset: CD45RO+ cells pooled with CCR7-negative TemRA cells. Receptors were obtained from a man between 18 and 29 years old in good health.

This clone has just a few counts. J is TRBJ1-5 and V is TRBV19, with 9 bases identical to TRBD1. Germline V lookup: CDR1 LNHDA, CDR2 SQIVND (reference sequence). This CDR3 has 15 residues. After removal of 7 bases from V and 6 bases from J, the junction contained 10 bases not matched to a gene. The CDR3 bases are TGTGCCAGTACCTACGTCCCGGGACAGGGTCAGCCCCAGCATTTT. This encodes CASTYVPGQGQPQHF.

The CDR3 region has the DNA TGTGCCAGCAGTTTAGTGGGGACAGAGAACACTGAAGCTTTCTTT. Its translation: CASSLVGTENTEAFF. This sequence joins TRBV28 and TRBJ1-1; 7 bases are shared with TRBD1. The CDR3 spans 15 residues. Trimming took 2 bases from V and 1 from J; bases not matched to a gene: 4. Germline values: CDR1 MDHEN, CDR2 SYDVKM.

The chain combines TRBV30 with TRBJ2-1, with D perhaps matching TRBD2 (6 bases). V was clipped by 4 bases and J by 7 bases, with 17 bases between them. This CDR3 region has 14 residues. Germline V gives CDR1 GTSNPN, CDR2 SVGIG (reference sequence). CDR3 nucleotide sequence: TGTGCCTGGAAACGGGGGTTGCCTTGGAATGAGCAGTTCTTC. Protein sequence: CAWKRGLPWNEQFF.

V and J are TRBV6-1 and TRBJ2-7, with D perhaps TRBD1 (5 bases). The CDR3 runs 15 residues. V lost 4 bases and J 0 bases, leaving 13 bases between the germline ends. CDR1 and CDR2 (germline): MNHNS, SASEGT. In DNA, the CDR3 is TGTGCCAGCAGTGCGCCGGCAGGGTCCTCCTACGAGCAGTACTTC. Amino acids: CASSAPAGSSYEQYF.

V is TRBV11-2 and J is TRBJ1-2; D perhaps matches TRBD1 (5 bases). The V and J ends lost 5 bases and 1 base respectively, with 14 bases between them. The CDR3 consists of 15 residues. The germline V gene encodes CDR1 SGHAT and CDR2 FQNNGV. The CDR3 is CASSPAGDLNYGYTF. The CDR3 DNA is TGTGCCAGCAGCCCCGCGGGGGACCTTAACTATGGCTACACCTTC. Filled out from reference TRBV11-2 and TRBJ1-2, the complete variable domain reads EAGVAQSPRYKIIEKRQSVAFWCNPISGHATLYWYQQILGQGPKLLIQFQNNGVVDDSQLPKDRFSAERLKGVDSTLKIQPAKLEDSAVYLCASSPAGDLNYGYTFGSGTRLTVV.

The chain employs TRBV7-2 and TRBJ1-6; the D is unclear. Germline CDR1 is SGHTA and CDR2 is FQGNSA. The CDR3 is 13 residues long. The germline V and J ends were trimmed by 2 bases and 11 bases, with 10 bases remaining between them. The DNA for the CDR3 is TGTGCCAGCAGCTTATACGGGAACCCACCCCTCCACTTT. The encoded protein is CASSLYGNPPLHF.

This clone appeared a single time. The gene calls are TRBV25-1 and TRBJ2-3; possibly TRBD1 or TRBD2 for D (5 bases each). Germline values: CDR1 MGHDK, CDR2 SYGVNS. V gave up 1 base and J gave up 1 base, with 15 bases separating them. This CDR3 region has 17 residues. CDR3 loop: CASSELIRGVGTDTQYF. In DNA, the CDR3 is TGTGCCAGCAGTGAATTGATAAGGGGAGTGGGCACAGATACGCAGTATTTT. The whole variable domain, remainder taken from reference TRBV25-1 and TRBJ2-3, is EADIYQTPRYLVIGTGKKITLECSQTMGHDKMYWYQQDPGMELHLIHYSYGVNSTEKGDLSSESTVSRIRTEHFPLTLESARPSHTSQYLCASSELIRGVGTDTQYFGPGTRLTVL.

The chain has TRBV27 and TRBJ2-5; maybe TRBD2 (6 bases). This CDR3 contains 16 residues. Germline assignment: CDR1 MNHEY and CDR2 SMNVEV (reference sequence). Trimming took 6 bases from V and 2 from J, leaving 19 bases between them. This CDR3 is CASRTSPLAPQETQYF. In DNA, the CDR3 is TGTGCCAGCAGGACGTCACCTCTAGCGCCTCAAGAGACCCAGTACTTC.

CDR3 coding DNA: TGTGCCAGCAGTCCGGGACTAGCGTTTGAGCAGTTCTTC. Amino acid sequence: CASSPGLAFEQFF. The chain links TRBV2 to TRBJ2-1, with TRBD2 matching over 10 bases. Trimming took 5 bases from V and 9 from J; bases not matched to a gene: 4. The CDR3 totals 13 residues. Per germline, CDR1 SNHLY and CDR2 FYNNEI.

The genes are TRBV9 and TRBJ1-1, with unresolved D. The CDR3 is 15 residues long. Germline CDR1 is SGDLS and CDR2 is YYNGEE. Trimming stripped 3 bases from V and 0 bases from J, with 12 bases between. CDR3 amino acids: CASSAQEGLNTEAFF. For the CDR3, the DNA is TGTGCCAGCAGCGCCCAGGAGGGTTTGAACACTGAAGCTTTCTTT.

The genes are TRBV6-5 and TRBJ2-3; possible D gene TRBD2, 5 bases. This CDR3 contains 16 residues. Trimming stripped 2 bases from V and 4 bases from J, with 16 bases between. From germline, CDR1 is MNHEY and CDR2 SVGAGI. This chain's CDR3 is CASSYSPRQRSDTQYF. CDR3 coding DNA: TGTGCCAGCAGTTACAGTCCCCGGCAGCGGTCAGATACGCAGTATTTT.

This chain joins TRBV11-3 and TRBJ2-7; 7 nucleotides agree with TRBD1. The ends lost 0 bases at V and 5 bases at J; junction bases unmatched: 7. Germline V gene data show CDR1 as SGHNT and CDR2 as YENEEA. The CDR3 is 15 amino acids. The DNA for the CDR3 is TGTGCCAGCAGCTTAGACACGACAGGGAACCACGAGCAGTACTTC. Protein sequence: CASSLDTTGNHEQYF.

The table lists this clone with a count of one. The V gene is TRBV5-1, the J gene TRBJ1-2; possible D gene TRBD1, 5 bases. Germline V gene data show CDR1 as SGHRS and CDR2 as YFSETQ. The V end was cut by 1 base, the J end by 3 bases, with 7 bases between. CDR3 length: 13 residues. The CDR3 is CASSLRGDYGYTF. The CDR3 DNA reads as TGCGCCAGCAGCTTGCGGGGGGACTATGGCTACACCTTC.

V is TRBV4-2 and J is TRBJ1-2; 7 nucleotides agree with TRBD1. V dropped 4 bases and J dropped 1; count of bases not matched to a gene: 12. CDR1 and CDR2 (germline): LGHNA, YNFKEQ. The CDR3 has 17 amino acids. The CDR3, as DNA: TGTGCCAGCAGCCGGACCTTAGGGACAGATCATAACTATGGCTACACCTTC. Translating gives CASSRTLGTDHNYGYTF.

This clone was recorded at least ten times. The rearrangement uses TRBV29-1 and TRBJ2-4; D not resolved. CDR3 length equals 11 residues. CDR1 and CDR2 from the germline V gene are SQVTM and ANQGSEA. Trimming shortened V by 6 bases and J by 9 bases, and 12 bases separated the two germline ends. The CDR3 bases are TGCAGCGTCCCATCTTTGGGCATTCAGTACTTC. This encodes CSVPSLGIQYF. The whole variable domain, remainder taken from reference TRBV29-1 and TRBJ2-4, is SAVISQKPSRDICQRGTSLTIQCQVDSQVTMMFWYRQQPGQSLTLIATANQGSEATYESGFVIDKFPISRPNLTFSTLTVSNMSPEDSSIYLCSVPSLGIQYFGAGTRLSVL.

V usage is TRBV15 and J usage is TRBJ2-7; the D call may be TRBD1 or TRBD2 (5 bases each). From germline, CDR1 is LNHNV and CDR2 YYDKDF (reference sequence). Trimming pared 3 bases from V and 0 bases from J, leaving 9 bases between. The CDR3 runs to 14 residues. CDR3 loop: CATSRGRTSYEQYF. In nucleotides, the CDR3 is TGTGCCACCAGCAGGGGACGTACCTCCTACGAGCAGTACTTC.

The chain joins TRBV10-1 to TRBJ2-5, with TRBD1 matching over 10 bases. Looked up from germline, CDR1 is WNHNN and CDR2 is SYGVQD (reference sequence). The V gene end was trimmed by 0 bases and the J gene end by 4 bases; junction bases not matched to a gene: 8. This CDR3 is 17 amino acids long. The CDR3 region is CASSESTGTGVGETQYF. In nucleotides, the CDR3 is TGCGCCAGCAGTGAGTCGACCGGGACAGGGGTCGGAGAGACCCAGTACTTC.

The chain recombines TRBV7-6 with TRBJ2-2, with D hard to call. Germline CDR1 SGHVS, CDR2 FNYEAQ. V was cut by 5 bases and J by 6 bases, with 13 bases left in between. The CDR3 spans 14 residues. In DNA, the CDR3 is TGTGCCAGCAGCCCTAGTGTGGGCGCCGGGGAGCTGTTTTTT. Amino acid sequence: CASSPSVGAGELFF.